The entry below gives a single T cell receptor (beta chain) sequence along with its context. Its antigen is not known. Trimming pared 3 bases from V and 0 bases from J, leaving 4 bases between. This CDR3 has 13 amino acids. Germline V gives CDR1 KGHSH, CDR2 LQKENI. The sample is drawn from a study of cytomegalovirus exposure and HLA in healthy donors. Overall study findings and caveats: Cytomegalovirus-associated status was assigned to 150 to 200 TCR beta chains. Most TCRs appeared rarely, but some public TCRs recurred in many donors.

Both 60 Vbeta primers and 13 Jbeta primers went into the PCR. Generated by immunoSEQ multiplex PCR, the TCRdb table keeps only in-frame clones and is missing some. The data include around 100,000 clones; the top ten clones carry about 0.59%. The sequence was obtained from a man between 45 and 60 years old in good health and CMV-seronegative. This rearrangement joins TRBV18 to TRBJ2-3; D remains unclear. The specimen sequenced was PBMCs. This CDR3 reads CASSPPSTDTQYF. CDR3 nucleotides: TGTGCCAGCTCACCCCCAAGCACAGATACGCAGTATTTT.